This T cell receptor (beta chain) was sequenced during a study of blood T cell repertoires in COVID-19. Libraries were prepared by immunoSEQ multiplex PCR; TCRdb keeps only in-frame clonotypes and omits some of them. In the table there are tens of thousands of clones, roughly 80% of which are singletons. The junction had 7 bases not matched to a gene; V was cut back by 3 bases and J by 2 bases. Germline-derived CDR1 and CDR2 are MGHRA and YSYEKL. The CDR3 covers 17 residues. The receptor comes from a man between 65 and 85 years old with acute or convalescent COVID-19. The rearrangement links TRBV4-1 to TRBJ2-1, with 10 bases matching TRBD2. The source material was peripheral blood. DNA of the CDR3: TGCGCCAGCAGCCAGAACTTAGCGGGGGGTACCTACAATGAGCAGTTCTTC. Its protein is CASSQNLAGGTYNEQFF.